The 20 T cell receptor beta chains below were found in one sample sequenced in a study of T cell responses to AZD1222 COVID-19 vaccine. Method: immunoSEQ multiplex PCR; TCRdb's copy keeps in-frame clones and lacks some. The data show around 200,000 clones, approximately 94% seen once. Sequenced material: peripheral blood, taken 28 days after the second AZD1222 dose. These receptors were obtained from an adult who received the AZD1222 COVID-19 vaccine.

The chain combines TRBV6-5 with TRBJ1-1, with TRBD1 matching 7 bases. Germline assignment: CDR1 MNHEY and CDR2 SVGAGI. V dropped 6 bases and J dropped 6; count of bases not matched to a gene: 13. The CDR3 is made up of 15 amino acids. This CDR3 reads CASRKDRSAISEAFF. CDR3 nucleotides: TGTGCCAGCAGAAAGGACAGGTCGGCGATCTCTGAAGCTTTCTTT.

This chain joins TRBV15 and TRBJ2-1; unclear D gene. The germline V gene has CDR1 LNHNV and CDR2 YYDKDF (reference sequence). This CDR3 spans 15 amino acids. V was clipped by 0 bases and J by 4 bases, with 10 bases between them. For the CDR3, the DNA is TGTGCCACCAGCAGAGAGGGCGGTCTTTACAATGAGCAGTTCTTC. This codes for CATSREGGLYNEQFF.

The CDR3 region has the DNA TGTGCCAGCAGTCCCCTGGACAGGGGGACAGCTTTCTTT. Protein: CASSPLDRGTAFF. This chain links TRBV28 with TRBJ1-1; 10 nucleotides match TRBD1. Germline CDR1 MDHEN, CDR2 SYDVKM. Trimming cost V 5 bases and J 10 bases; bases outside gene matches: 7. The CDR3 is 13 residues long.

V usage is TRBV2 and J usage is TRBJ2-7; D is perhaps TRBD1 or TRBD2 (5 bases each). CDR1 is SNHLY and CDR2 is FYNNEI in the germline V gene. V was pared by 5 bases and J by 3 bases, with 17 bases between. The CDR3 has 15 amino acids. The CDR3 loop is CASSWGTLQGYEQYF. DNA of the CDR3: TGTGCCAGCAGTTGGGGGACCCTCCAGGGCTACGAGCAGTACTTC.

The chain joins TRBV2 to TRBJ1-3; 7 positions match TRBD1. Germline trimming cut 6 bases from V and 2 bases from J; bases unmatched to any gene: 7. The germline CDR1 and CDR2 sequences are SNHLY and FYNNEI. This CDR3 spans 15 amino acids. The CDR3 nucleotides read TGTGCCAGCAGCCTGGGACAGACAACTGGAAACACCATATATTTT. It codes for CASSLGQTTGNTIYF.

For the CDR3, the DNA is TGTGCCAGCAGTTTGGTCAGGGGTGCTGAAGCTTTCTTT. It translates to CASSLVRGAEAFF. The V and J genes are TRBV12-3 or TRBV12-4 and TRBJ1-1; a possible D gene is TRBD1 (6 bases). Trimming removed 3 bases at V and 6 bases at J, with 11 bases between. The CDR3 has 13 amino acids.

This rearrangement joins TRBV19 to TRBJ2-2; TRBD1 matches at 7 bases. CDR3 size: 15 residues. Germline assignment: CDR1 LNHDA and CDR2 SQIVND (reference sequence). J gave up 4 bases and V 5 bases, and 7 bases lay outside the gene matches. The CDR3 coding sequence is TGTGCCAGTAGTCCACAGGGGACGATCACCGGGGAGCTGTTTTTT. This encodes CASSPQGTITGELFF.

The chain has TRBV6-5 and TRBJ1-1; D remains ambiguous. This CDR3 is built from 13 residues. Germline loops: CDR1 MNHEY, CDR2 SVGAGI. V was trimmed by 6 bases and J by 1 base, leaving 9 bases between them. The CDR3 region has the DNA TGTGCCAGCAGACGTCCAGAGAACACTGAAGCTTTCTTT. This sequence encodes CASRRPENTEAFF.

This chain uses TRBV27 with TRBJ1-5, with a tentative D call TRBD1 (5 bases). Germline V gene lookup returns CDR1 MNHEY and CDR2 SMNVEV (reference sequence). Deletions cut 7 bases from V and 4 bases from J, with 17 bases between. The CDR3 contains 15 residues. The CDR3 bases are TGTGCCAGCATGGGGACGGCCGAGGGTAATCAGCCCCAGCATTTT. This translates into CASMGTAEGNQPQHF.

A single count supports this clone. The chain recombines TRBV18 with TRBJ1-5; D remains ambiguous. Trimming pared 6 bases from V and 1 base from J, leaving 4 bases between. This CDR3 has 12 residues. The germline CDR1 and CDR2 sequences are KGHSH and LQKENI. CDR3 bases: TGTGCCAGCTCGGGGAGCAATCAGCCCCAGCATTTT. Its translation is CASSGSNQPQHF.

The V gene is TRBV9, the J gene TRBJ2-7; D perhaps matches TRBD1 (6 bases). Per the germline V gene, CDR1 is SGDLS and CDR2 is YYNGEE. This CDR3 comprises 12 residues. Between the trimmed V and J ends, which lost 4 bases and 2 bases, there was a span of 7 bases. CDR3 DNA: TGTGCCAGCAGCCGGACAGCCTACGAGCAGTACTTC. Protein: CASSRTAYEQYF.

The V gene is TRBV7-8, the J gene TRBJ2-6; tentative D call: TRBD2 (6 bases). V was clipped by 3 bases and J by 3 bases, with 9 bases between them. Looked up from germline, CDR1 is SGHVS and CDR2 is FQNEAQ. There are 15 residues in the CDR3. The CDR3 loop reads CASSFTSFGANVLTF. As DNA, the CDR3 is TGTGCCAGCAGCTTTACTAGCTTTGGGGCCAACGTCCTGACTTTC. The whole variable domain, filled in from reference TRBV7-8 and TRBJ2-6, reads GAGVSQSPRYKVAKRGQDVALRCDPISGHVSLFWYQQALGQGPEFLTYFQNEAQLDKSGLPSDRFFAERPEGSVSTLKIQRTQQEDSAVYLCASSFTSFGANVLTFGAGSRLTVL.

The genes are TRBV2 and TRBJ2-7, with D hard to call. The germline V gene encodes CDR1 SNHLY and CDR2 FYNNEI. V lost 2 bases and J lost 3, with 14 bases in between. The CDR3 length is 15 residues. The CDR3 DNA follows: TGTGCCAGCAGTGAAATGGTAATACCCGACTACGAGCAGTACTTC. It encodes CASSEMVIPDYEQYF.

The V and J genes are TRBV30 and TRBJ1-5; D is undetermined. V was shortened by 2 bases and J by 2 bases, with 7 bases between the two germline ends. CDR3 size: 13 residues. Germline CDR1 reads GTSNPN; CDR2 reads SVGIG (reference sequence). The CDR3 coding sequence is TGTGCCTGGAGTACAGAGGGCAATCAGCCCCAGCATTTT. It encodes CAWSTEGNQPQHF.

The rearrangement uses TRBV4-1 and TRBJ2-5; D is unclear. CDR1 and CDR2 (germline): MGHRA, YSYEKL. Trimming removed 8 bases at V and 7 bases at J, with 23 bases between. The CDR3 is 15 amino acids. Here the CDR3 reads CASAVTQPGYGTQYF. CDR3 nucleotides: TGCGCCAGCGCCGTGACCCAGCCCGGTTATGGGACCCAGTACTTC.

The chain is built from TRBV28 and TRBJ1-5, with D unclear. V dropped 1 base and J dropped 1 base, with 5 bases sitting between them. This CDR3 is 14 amino acids long. Germline assignment: CDR1 MDHEN and CDR2 SYDVKM. This chain's CDR3 is CASSLYRSNQPQHF. CDR3 DNA sequence: TGTGCCAGCAGTTTATATCGGAGCAATCAGCCCCAGCATTTT.

The chain has TRBV9 and TRBJ1-4; TRBD1 might be the D (5 bases). Trimming removed 3 bases from V and 1 base from J, with 10 bases in between. CDR1 and CDR2 from the germline V gene are SGDLS and YYNGEE. The CDR3 is made up of 15 amino acids. The CDR3 DNA follows: TGTGCCAGCAGCGCACTTGGGGGAACTAATGAAAAACTGTTTTTT. Amino acid sequence: CASSALGGTNEKLFF.

In the case of this clone: The sample has other DNA sequences that encode this CDR3 too. V and J are TRBV19 and TRBJ1-1; 7 bases are shared with TRBD1. This CDR3 spans 13 amino acids. Germline trimming cut 6 bases from V and 1 base from J; bases unmatched to any gene: 2. The germline CDR1 and CDR2 sequences are LNHDA and SQIVND (reference sequence). The DNA for the CDR3 is TGTGCCAGTAGCTGGACAGGGAACACTGAAGCTTTCTTT. This codes for CASSWTGNTEAFF. Together with reference TRBV19 and TRBJ1-1, the CDR3 gives the full variable domain: DGGITQSPKYLFRKEGQNVTLSCEQNLNHDAMYWYRQDPGQGLRLIYYSQIVNDFQKGDIAEGYSVSREKKESFPLTVTSAQKNPTAFYLCASSWTGNTEAFFGQGTRLTVV.

This clone was recorded only once. Other DNA sequences in the same sample also yield this CDR3. This sequence joins TRBV11-2 and TRBJ1-4; 10 bases fit TRBD1. There are 15 residues in the CDR3. Germline loops: CDR1 SGHAT, CDR2 FQNNGV. V gave up 5 bases and J gave up 8 bases; unmatched junction bases: 8. DNA for the CDR3: TGTGCCAGCAGCCCATGGACAGGGGGAGGAGAAAAACTGTTTTTT. As protein: CASSPWTGGGEKLFF.

The V and J genes are TRBV18 and TRBJ1-2; tentative D call: TRBD1 (6 bases). The CDR3 runs to 15 residues. Per the germline V gene, CDR1 is KGHSH and CDR2 is LQKENI. V gave up 2 bases and J gave up 3 bases, with 13 bases separating them. The CDR3 sequence is CASSPSGADHYGYTF. In nucleotides, the CDR3 is TGTGCCAGCTCACCATCAGGGGCGGATCACTATGGCTACACCTTC.